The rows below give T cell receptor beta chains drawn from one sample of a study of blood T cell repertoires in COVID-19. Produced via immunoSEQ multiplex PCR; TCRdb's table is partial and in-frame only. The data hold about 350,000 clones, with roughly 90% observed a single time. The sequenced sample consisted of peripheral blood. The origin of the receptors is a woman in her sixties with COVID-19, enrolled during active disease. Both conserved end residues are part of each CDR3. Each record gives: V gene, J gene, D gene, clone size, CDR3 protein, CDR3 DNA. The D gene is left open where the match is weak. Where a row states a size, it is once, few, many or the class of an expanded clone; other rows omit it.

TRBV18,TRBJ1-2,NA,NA,CASSPAQGFGYTF,TGTGCCAGCTCACCTGCCCAGGGATTTGGCTACACCTTC
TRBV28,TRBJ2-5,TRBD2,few,CASSSVGTRVEETQYF,TGTGCCAGCAGTTCTGTCGGGACTAGGGTCGAAGAGACCCAGTACTTC
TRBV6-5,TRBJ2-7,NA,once,CASRSPGTYEQYF,TGTGCCAGCAGGTCTCCCGGGACCTACGAGCAGTACTTC
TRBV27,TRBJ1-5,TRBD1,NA,CASSPRTGGGQPQHF,TGTGCCAGCAGTCCCCGGACAGGGGGAGGTCAGCCCCAGCATTTT
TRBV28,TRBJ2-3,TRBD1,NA,CASSLLTGGVPDTQYF,TGTGCCAGCAGTTTGCTGACAGGGGGCGTTCCGGATACGCAGTATTTT
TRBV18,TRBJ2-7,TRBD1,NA,CASSRFWDRVEEEQYF,TGTGCCAGCTCTAGGTTCTGGGACAGGGTGGAGGAAGAGCAGTACTTC
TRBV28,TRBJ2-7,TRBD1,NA,CASSSGTGYEQYF,TGTGCCAGCAGCTCCGGGACAGGTTACGAGCAGTACTTC
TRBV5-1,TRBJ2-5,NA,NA,CASHPQGIGETQYF,TGCGCCAGCCACCCCCAGGGGATCGGGGAGACCCAGTACTTC
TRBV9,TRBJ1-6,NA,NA,CASSVAQGSSPLHF,TGTGCCAGCAGCGTAGCACAGGGCTCATCACCCCTCCACTTT
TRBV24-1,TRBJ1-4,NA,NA,CATSRPPPSEEKLFF,TGTGCCACCAGTCGACCTCCGCCCTCGGAGGAAAAACTGTTTTTT
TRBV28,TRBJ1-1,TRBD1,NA,CAVRGTGNTEAFF,TGTGCCGTAAGAGGGACAGGGAACACTGAAGCTTTCTTT
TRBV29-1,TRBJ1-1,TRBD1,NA,CSARQGGKGAFF,TGCAGCGCAAGACAGGGTGGAAAGGGAGCTTTCTTT
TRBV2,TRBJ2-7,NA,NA,CASSDPSKGVYPYEQYF,TGTGCCAGCAGTGACCCCTCGAAAGGGGTTTATCCCTACGAGCAGTACTTC
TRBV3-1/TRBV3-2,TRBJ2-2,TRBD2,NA,CASSLGLAGVTNTGELFF,TGTGCCAGCAGCCTTGGACTAGCGGGGGTCACGAACACCGGGGAGCTGTTTTTT
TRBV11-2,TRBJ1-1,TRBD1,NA,CASSTLQGAVAEAFF,TGTGCCAGCAGCACCCTACAGGGGGCGGTTGCTGAAGCTTTCTTT
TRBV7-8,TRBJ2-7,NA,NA,CASSLGASTYEQYF,TGTGCCAGCAGCTTAGGGGCTAGCACCTACGAGCAGTACTTC
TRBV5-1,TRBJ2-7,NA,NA,CASSLGTGTTYEQYF,TGCGCCAGCAGCTTGGGGACAGGGACTACCTACGAGCAGTACTTC
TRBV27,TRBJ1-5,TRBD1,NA,CASSWQTGNNQPQHF,TGTGCCAGCAGTTGGCAGACAGGGAACAATCAGCCCCAGCATTTT
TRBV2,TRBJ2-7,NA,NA,CASIRLGGDSYEQYF,TGTGCCAGCATCCGACTGGGCGGGGACTCCTACGAGCAGTACTTC
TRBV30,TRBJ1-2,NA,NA,CAWKGQLNYGYTF,TGTGCCTGGAAAGGACAGCTTAACTATGGCTACACCTTC
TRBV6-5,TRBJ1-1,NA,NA,CASQAGGNTEAFF,TGTGCCAGCCAAGCTGGCGGGAACACTGAAGCTTTCTTT
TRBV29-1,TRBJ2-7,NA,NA,CSVGVLRDPYEQYF,TGCAGCGTTGGGGTGCTGAGGGATCCCTACGAGCAGTACTTC
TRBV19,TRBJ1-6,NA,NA,CASSLTGQYNSPLHF,TGTGCCAGTAGTCTTACCGGACAGTATAATTCACCCCTCCACTTT
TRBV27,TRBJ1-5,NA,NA,CASSLAQSNQPQHF,TGTGCCAGCAGTTTGGCTCAGAGCAATCAGCCCCAGCATTTT
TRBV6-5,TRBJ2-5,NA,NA,CASSHRVETQYF,TGTGCCAGCAGTCACAGGGTTGAGACCCAGTACTTC
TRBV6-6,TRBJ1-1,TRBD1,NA,CASNLQQGQNTEAFF,TGTGCCAGCAACCTACAACAGGGGCAGAACACTGAAGCTTTCTTT
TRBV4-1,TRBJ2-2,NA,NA,CASSQGITGRDTGELFF,TGCGCCAGCAGCCAAGGAATTACAGGGAGAGACACCGGGGAGCTGTTTTTT
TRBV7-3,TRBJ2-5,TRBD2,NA,CASSLSGTSGGQETQYF,TGTGCCAGCAGCTTATCCGGGACTAGCGGGGGTCAAGAGACCCAGTACTTC
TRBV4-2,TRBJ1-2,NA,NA,CASRKGSSGGYTF,TGTGCCAGCCGAAAAGGCTCAAGCGGTGGCTACACCTTC
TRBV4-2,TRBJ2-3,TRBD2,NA,CASSQAAGGAQDTQYF,TGTGCCAGCAGCCAAGCGGCGGGGGGGGCCCAAGATACGCAGTATTTT
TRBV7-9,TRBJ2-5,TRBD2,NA,CASSKNGDSGVETQYF,TGTGCCAGCAGTAAAAATGGAGATAGCGGGGTTGAAACCCAGTACTTC
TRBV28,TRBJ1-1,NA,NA,CASSLRGTVNTEAFF,TGTGCCAGCAGTTTAAGGGGGACGGTGAACACTGAAGCTTTCTTT
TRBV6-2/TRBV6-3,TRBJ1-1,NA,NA,CASSRAPPNTEAFF,TGTGCCAGCAGCCGGGCCCCGCCGAACACTGAAGCTTTCTTT
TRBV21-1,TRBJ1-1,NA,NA,CASRQDRRSNTEAFF,TGTGCCAGCAGACAGGACAGGCGATCGAACACTGAAGCTTTCTTT
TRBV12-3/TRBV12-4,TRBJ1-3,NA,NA,CASQGLGNTIYF,TGTGCCAGCCAGGGTTTAGGAAACACCATATATTTT
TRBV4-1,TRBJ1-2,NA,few,CASSQADQGLYGYTF,TGCGCCAGCAGCCAGGCTGACCAGGGTCTCTATGGCTACACCTTC
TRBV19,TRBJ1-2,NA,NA,CASSITQGGYGYTF,TGTGCCAGTAGTATTACCCAGGGAGGCTATGGCTACACCTTC
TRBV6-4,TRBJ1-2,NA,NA,CASSETGNHGYTF,TGTGCCAGCAGTGAAACAGGGAATCATGGCTACACCTTC
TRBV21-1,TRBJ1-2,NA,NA,CASRNSGLVFGYTF,TGTGCCAGCCGGAACTCGGGTCTGGTGTTCGGCTACACCTTC
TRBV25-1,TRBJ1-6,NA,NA,CASSDQGNSYNSPLHF,TGTGCCAGCAGTGACCAGGGCAACTCCTATAATTCACCCCTCCACTTT
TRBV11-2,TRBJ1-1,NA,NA,CASSSGQRGTEAFF,TGTGCCAGCAGCTCCGGACAGAGGGGAACTGAAGCTTTCTTT